This paragraph covers one T cell receptor beta chain sequence. Its specificity is unknown. Per germline, CDR1 SGHKS and CDR2 YYEKEE (reference sequence). The CDR3 is made up of 13 amino acids. Deletions cut 3 bases from V and 6 bases from J, with 10 bases between. The data belong to a study of cytomegalovirus exposure and HLA in healthy donors. Study details: Tens of millions of unique TCRs, all from HLA-typed donors, were included in an early release of the data.

Overall study results and limits: Overall, under 200 TCR beta chains were annotated as cytomegalovirus-associated.

This PCR relied on a set of 60 Vbeta primers and 13 Jbeta primers. Generated by immunoSEQ multiplex PCR, the TCRdb table keeps only in-frame clones and is missing some. The sample consists of a few hundred thousand clones, approximately 91% of them appearing once. The receptor was derived from a girl aged 2 to 10 in good health and CMV-seronegative. Input material: PBMCs. V gene TRBV5-5 combines with J gene TRBJ1-5; D gene ambiguous. The CDR3 DNA follows: TGTGCCAGCAGCTCACCGTCGGGTCAGCCCCAGCATTTT. The encoded protein is CASSSPSGQPQHF.